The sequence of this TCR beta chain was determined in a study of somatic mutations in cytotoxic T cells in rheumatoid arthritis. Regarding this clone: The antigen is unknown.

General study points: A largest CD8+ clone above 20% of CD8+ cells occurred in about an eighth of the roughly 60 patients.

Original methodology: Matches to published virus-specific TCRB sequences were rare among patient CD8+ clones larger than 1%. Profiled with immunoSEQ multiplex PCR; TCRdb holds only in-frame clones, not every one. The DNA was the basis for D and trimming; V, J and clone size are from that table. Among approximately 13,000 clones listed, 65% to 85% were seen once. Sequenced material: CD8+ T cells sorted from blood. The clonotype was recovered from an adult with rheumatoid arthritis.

The CDR3 loop is CASSSGTASSTDTQYF. For the CDR3, the DNA is TGTGCCAGCAGTTCCGGGACGGCCTCTAGCACAGATACGCAGTATTTT. This chain connects TRBV28 to TRBJ2-3, with D tentatively TRBD1 or TRBD2 (5 bases each). CDR3 length equals 16 residues. V lost 4 bases and J 0 bases, leaving 14 bases between the germline ends. Germline lookup yields CDR1 MDHEN and CDR2 SYDVKM.